One sample yielded the 14 T cell receptor beta chains listed below, sequenced in a study of regulatory T cells in long-lasting Graves disease. Sequencing libraries for TCR beta were prepared with iRepertoire HTBI primers and Arm-PCR of CDR3 regions. TCRdb reprocessed the multiplex PCR reads with MiXCR, giving one entry per CDR3 protein. This table has some 420,000 distinct CDR3 sequences, around a fifth appearing once. Time point meaning: persistent/refractory GD, antithyroid drugs over 5 years with positive TRAb. PBMC-extracted RNA yielded the TCR library. Material: peripheral blood mononuclear cells (PBMCs), obtained when the disease was refractory, from a patient treated with antithyroid drugs. Every receptor here comes from a female donor with Graves disease.

This clonotype was seen a single time. The chain's CDR3 is CASQARQPTYEQYF. The CDR3 bases are TGTGCCAGCCAAGCCCGACAGCCCACCTACGAGCAGTACTTC. The chain combines TRBV6-1 with TRBJ2-7; D is perhaps TRBD1 (5 bases). This CDR3 is built from 14 residues. Germline loops: CDR1 MNHNS, CDR2 SASEGT. V was cut by 8 bases and J by 2 bases, with 16 bases left in between.

This chain uses TRBV4-2 with TRBJ1-6; TRBD1 aligns across 7 bases. The CDR3 is 16 amino acids. The ends lost 0 bases at V and 8 bases at J; junction bases unmatched: 7. Germline lookup yields CDR1 LGHNA and CDR2 YNFKEQ. The CDR3 sequence: CASSQDPPTGHSPLHF. CDR3 DNA: TGTGCCAGCAGCCAAGATCCTCCGACAGGGCATTCACCCCTCCACTTT.

This clonotype has ten or more counts. For the CDR3, the DNA is TGTGCCAGCAAACCCCCGGGACGGCAGAACACCGGGGAGCTGTTTTTT. Its translation is CASKPPGRQNTGELFF. V and J are TRBV6-1 and TRBJ2-2, with D possibly being TRBD1 or TRBD2 (5 bases each). V was pared by 7 bases and J by 1 base, with 16 bases between. The length of the CDR3 is 16 residues. CDR1 is MNHNS and CDR2 is SASEGT in the germline V gene.

The V and J genes are TRBV11-1 and TRBJ2-1; D is possibly TRBD2 (5 bases). The germline gives CDR1 SGHAT, CDR2 FQDESV (reference sequence). Trimming shortened V by 4 bases and J by 0 bases, and 16 bases separated the two germline ends. The CDR3 sequence is 17 residues long. The CDR3 nucleotides read TGTGCCAGCAGCTCGACTCGTCTGGGGAGCTCCTACAATGAGCAGTTCTTC. The encoded protein is CASSSTRLGSSYNEQFF.

The V gene is TRBV7-3, the J gene TRBJ2-3, with D possibly being TRBD1 (7 bases). CDR3 length: 16 residues. With 0 bases removed from V and 2 bases from J, the gap between germline ends came to 12 bases. In germline, CDR1 is SGHTA, CDR2 FQGTGA. CDR3 DNA: TGTGCCAGCAGCTTAACGGGAGGACAGGTCACAGATACGCAGTATTTT. Translated: CASSLTGGQVTDTQYF.

This clonotype was seen at least ten times. V is TRBV6-2 or TRBV6-3 and J is TRBJ1-1; perhaps TRBD1 as D (6 bases). Trimming left V 10 bases short and J 0 bases short, with 12 bases between. The CDR3 is 13 residues long. Germline V gene lookup returns CDR1 MNHEY and CDR2 SVGEGT. The CDR3 here is CATRTALNTEAFF. CDR3 sequence (DNA): TGTGCCACTAGGACAGCATTGAACACTGAAGCTTTCTTT.

This clonotype has at least ten counts. The chain links TRBV28 to TRBJ2-7, with 7 bases aligning to TRBD2. This CDR3 spans 13 amino acids. Trimming cost V 5 bases and J 4 bases; bases outside gene matches: 5. Germline V gene lookup returns CDR1 MDHEN and CDR2 SYDVKM. For the CDR3, the DNA is TGTGCCAGCAGTGGGGTTAGCGGGTACGAGCAGTACTTC. It specifies CASSGVSGYEQYF.

This clonotype was seen repeatedly, ten times or more. This sequence joins TRBV2 and TRBJ1-5, with a tentative D call TRBD1 (5 bases). The CDR3 covers 15 residues. Germline V gene lookup returns CDR1 SNHLY and CDR2 FYNNEI. V was cut by 4 bases and J by 7 bases, with 17 bases left in between. The CDR3 here is CASSARAGRGQPQHF. The CDR3 nucleotides are TGTGCCAGCAGTGCACGGGCAGGGCGTGGGCAGCCCCAGCATTTT.

This clonotype was recorded once. A much larger clone lies one base from this, so it may be a read error. The genes are TRBV7-3 and TRBJ1-1; D call uncertain. Trimming stripped 1 base from V and 7 bases from J, with 16 bases between. This CDR3 contains 15 residues. CDR1 and CDR2 (germline): SGHTA, FQGTGA. The CDR3 nucleotides read TGTGCCAGCAGCTTAAGTAGAGCGGGGAGCATTGAAGCTTTCTTT. This translates into CASSLSRAGSIEAFF.

The chain employs TRBV6-1 and TRBJ2-7, with a tentative D call TRBD2 (6 bases). Deletions cut 8 bases from V and 3 bases from J, with 14 bases between. The CDR3 covers 13 residues. The germline V gene encodes CDR1 MNHNS and CDR2 SASEGT. CDR3 protein: CASGGDSFYEQYF. Written as DNA, the CDR3 is TGTGCCAGCGGAGGGGACTCTTTCTACGAGCAGTACTTC.

There are many counts of this clonotype. Here the CDR3 reads CAISEEGGNTEAFF. As DNA, the CDR3 is TGTGCCATCAGTGAGGAGGGGGGCAACACTGAAGCTTTCTTT. V and J are TRBV10-3 and TRBJ1-1; weak D call: TRBD1 (6 bases). The CDR3 extends over 14 amino acids. Germline lookup yields CDR1 ENHRY and CDR2 SYGVKD. Trimming cost V 2 bases and J 2 bases, with 9 bases left between them.

In this sample, this clonotype turned up many times. This sequence joins TRBV7-2 and TRBJ1-1, with D tentatively TRBD1 (5 bases). Germline V gives CDR1 SGHTA, CDR2 FQGNSA. CDR3 length: 16 residues. V lost 1 base, J lost 5 bases, and 17 bases lay in between. This chain's CDR3 is CASSLGWGRFETEAFF. CDR3 nucleotides: TGTGCCAGCAGCTTAGGTTGGGGCCGATTCGAAACTGAAGCTTTCTTT. Based on the CDR3 plus reference TRBV7-2 and TRBJ1-1, the full variable domain is GAGVSQSPSNKVTEKGKDVELRCDPISGHTALYWYRQSLGQGLEFLIYFQGNSAPDKSGLPSDRFSAERTGGSVSTLTIQRTQQEDSAVYLCASSLGWGRFETEAFFGQGTRLTVV.

This clonotype was counted many times. CDR3 nucleotides: TGCAGTGCCAAGGACAGGCAGAACACTGAAGCTTTCTTT. Its translation is CSAKDRQNTEAFF. The rearrangement uses TRBV20-1 and TRBJ1-1; 7 bases line up with TRBD1. From germline, CDR1 is DFQATT and CDR2 SNEGSKA (reference sequence). The trim removed 6 bases at V and 1 base at J, leaving 5 bases unmatched. This CDR3 spans 13 amino acids.

This clonotype was seen a few times. The rearrangement uses TRBV20-1 and TRBJ1-2; no definite D call. The germline gives CDR1 DFQATT, CDR2 SNEGSKA (reference sequence). This CDR3 comprises 14 residues. Trimming stripped 0 bases from V and 6 bases from J, with 14 bases between. The CDR3 DNA is TGCAGTGCTAGAGATCCAGAAACACCGGATGGCTACACCTTC. Translation gives CSARDPETPDGYTF.